The clone carrying this T cell receptor (beta chain) has only a few counts. The antigen is undetermined. These data come from a study of identical twins. Study findings and constraints: Interpretation of the results relied on cross-sectional statistical analysis and not on following the same donors. Less excess twin sharing appeared in beta out-of-frame sequences.

Template switching supplied a universal primer site; unique molecular identifiers were carried on the cDNA. TCRdb re-called the 5' RACE reads with MiXCR, one entry per CDR3 protein. Among roughly 1,500,000 distinct CDR3 sequences, under 35% were seen once, and the ten largest hold under 0.35%. Sequenced material: cord blood. The sequence derives from a newborn girl in good health.

The DNA of the CDR3 is TGTGCCAGCAGCTTAGCAGTAGGGGAAGCTTTCTTT. Amino acid sequence: CASSLAVGEAFF. The chain has TRBV7-9 and TRBJ1-1, with D unclear. The germline gives CDR1 SEHNR, CDR2 FQNEAQ (reference sequence). The V gene lost 0 bases and the J gene lost 8 bases, with 7 bases spanning the gap. This CDR3 has 12 amino acids.